The 10 T cell receptor beta chains presented below share a single source sample, sequenced in a study of early T cells in non-severe SARS-CoV-2 infection. TCRdb redid the calling of the 5' RACE reads with MiXCR, one entry per CDR3 protein. This table has over 85,000 distinct CDR3 sequences, around 14% appearing once. The sample comprised whole blood. The receptors come from an adult who was a healthcare worker with PCR-confirmed SARS-CoV-2 infection or an uninfected control (not recorded which).

The chain carries TRBV5-4 and TRBJ2-7; a possible D gene is TRBD2 (6 bases). This CDR3 spans 17 amino acids. Trimming took 4 bases from V and 0 from J, leaving 20 bases between them. Germline CDR1 SGHNT, CDR2 YYREEE (reference sequence). CDR3 DNA: TGTGCCAGCAGCCTAGAGGGAGGAGTAGCTGCCTCCTACGAGCAGTACTTC. Translated: CASSLEGGVAASYEQYF.

This rearrangement joins TRBV10-3 to TRBJ1-3, with a weak D call TRBD1 (6 bases). The V gene's germline CDR1 is ENHRY and CDR2 SYGVKD. CDR3 size: 14 residues. Between the trimmed V and J ends, which lost 6 bases and 5 bases, there was a span of 14 bases. This CDR3 reads CAISAAGTRNTIYF. CDR3 nucleotides: TGTGCCATCAGCGCCGCCGGGACACGAAACACCATATATTTT.

This chain joins TRBV20-1 and TRBJ2-7, with D possibly matching TRBD2 (6 bases). V was pared by 6 bases and J by 7 bases, with 13 bases between. CDR3 length equals 11 residues. Germline CDR1 and CDR2: DFQATT and SNEGSKA (reference sequence). In nucleotides, the CDR3 is TGCAGTGCCCCGGGACTCGGAGAGCAGTACTTC. Protein sequence: CSAPGLGEQYF.

This clonotype was observed at least ten times. V is TRBV11-2 and J is TRBJ2-7; D not certain. Germline V gene lookup returns CDR1 SGHAT and CDR2 FQNNGV. CDR3 size: 13 residues. Between the trimmed V and J ends, which lost 5 bases and 2 bases, there was a span of 10 bases. CDR3 DNA sequence: TGTGCCAGCAGCCACCCCAGCACCTACGAGCAGTACTTC. The encoded protein is CASSHPSTYEQYF.

This clonotype appeared many times. The V call is TRBV2, the J call TRBJ2-7; a weak D match, TRBD2 (5 bases). Trimming left V 8 bases short and J 2 bases short, with 16 bases between. The CDR3 has 14 residues. Germline V CDR1 and CDR2: SNHLY, FYNNEI. The CDR3 DNA is TGTGCCAGCGGGAGCAGGACGAGTGCCTACGAGCAGTACTTC. Amino acid sequence: CASGSRTSAYEQYF.

This clonotype was detected many times. This sequence joins TRBV7-6 and TRBJ1-4, with D uncertain. Germline lookup yields CDR1 SGHVS and CDR2 FNYEAQ. The V end lost 5 bases, the J end lost 3 bases, and 16 bases lay between the germline ends. The CDR3 is made up of 16 amino acids. CDR3 sequence reads: CASSPHRGISNEKLFF. CDR3 DNA: TGTGCCAGCAGCCCCCACCGGGGTATCTCTAATGAAAAACTGTTTTTT.

CDR3 in amino acids: CASSRRQGGISANVLTF. In DNA form, the CDR3 reads TGTGCCAGCAGCCGTAGACAGGGTGGGATATCGGCCAACGTCCTGACTTTC. The V call is TRBV28, the J call TRBJ2-6, with 7 nucleotides matching TRBD1. Germline lookup yields CDR1 MDHEN and CDR2 SYDVKM. CDR3 size: 17 residues. V gave up 6 bases and J gave up 6 bases; unmatched junction bases: 14.

This clonotype was recorded at least ten times. The chain joins TRBV12-3 or TRBV12-4 to TRBJ2-1; D may be TRBD2 (7 bases). V was clipped by 6 bases and J by 7 bases, with 25 bases between them. The CDR3 has 17 amino acids. As DNA, the CDR3 is TGTGCCAGCAGCCTAGGGGGTAGGCGGGAGAGTGTTAATGAGCAGTTCTTC. It yields the protein CASSLGGRRESVNEQFF.

This clonotype appeared a few times. This chain connects TRBV6-5 to TRBJ2-6; D is ambiguous. Germline values: CDR1 MNHEY, CDR2 SVGAGI. Trimming pared 0 bases from V and 0 bases from J, leaving 3 bases between. This CDR3 is 15 amino acids long. CDR3 sequence: CASSYSSSGANVLTF. CDR3 nucleotides: TGTGCCAGCAGTTACTCGAGCTCTGGGGCCAACGTCCTGACTTTC.

The genes are TRBV12-3 or TRBV12-4 and TRBJ2-1; 7 bases line up with TRBD2. The V gene end was trimmed by 7 bases and the J gene end by 7 bases; junction bases not matched to a gene: 16. The CDR3 has 16 amino acids. The CDR3 nucleotides are TGTGCCAGCAAGCCCGCCGGCGGTAGCGGGTGGAATGAGCAGTTCTTC. It specifies CASKPAGGSGWNEQFF.